The 17 T cell receptor beta chains listed next were all sequenced from one sample in a study of blood T cell repertoires in COVID-19. Libraries were prepared by immunoSEQ multiplex PCR; TCRdb keeps only in-frame clonotypes and omits some of them. The sample carries fewer than 350,000 clones, approximately 86% recorded once. Sequencing input: peripheral blood. The receptors stem from a woman between 70 and 85 years old with COVID-19, enrolled during active disease.

The chain has TRBV4-1 and TRBJ2-7, with 9 bases fitting TRBD2. CDR3 size: 15 residues. Trimming at V came to 0 bases and at J to 4 bases, leaving 4 bases not matched to a gene. CDR1 and CDR2 from the germline V gene are MGHRA and YSYEKL. In DNA form, the CDR3 reads TGCGCCAGCAGCCAAGAACCTAGCGGGGTTTACGAGCAGTACTTC. Its translation: CASSQEPSGVYEQYF.

The chain employs TRBV18 and TRBJ2-1, with TRBD2 matching 9 bases. CDR1 and CDR2 from the germline V gene are KGHSH and LQKENI. V lost 1 base to trimming and J lost 5 bases; unmatched junction nucleotides: 3. The CDR3 totals 15 residues. CDR3 coding DNA: TGTGCCAGCTCACCACGCCAGCGGGGGGACAATGAGCAGTTCTTC. Its translation is CASSPRQRGDNEQFF. The full variable domain, its missing parts supplied by reference TRBV18 and TRBJ2-1, is NAGVMQNPRHLVRRRGQEARLRCSPMKGHSHVYWYRQLPEEGLKFMVYLQKENIIDESGMPKERFSAEFPKEGPSILRIQQVVRGDSAAYFCASSPRQRGDNEQFFGPGTRLTVL.

J is TRBJ2-7 and V is TRBV6-5; 8 nucleotides line up with TRBD1. Per germline, CDR1 MNHEY and CDR2 SVGAGI. The CDR3 length is 14 residues. The ends lost 4 bases at V and 3 bases at J; junction bases unmatched: 5. Here the CDR3 DNA reads TGTGCCAGCAGTTCGGACAGGGTGGGCTACGAGCAGTACTTC. It is translated as CASSSDRVGYEQYF.

This rearrangement joins TRBV19 to TRBJ1-1; D is undetermined. Trimming stripped 1 base from V and 1 base from J, with 4 bases between. Germline lookup yields CDR1 LNHDA and CDR2 SQIVND (reference sequence). The CDR3 runs to 13 residues. CDR3 sequence reads: CASSIGANTEAFF. In DNA form, the CDR3 reads TGTGCCAGTAGTATAGGGGCGAACACTGAAGCTTTCTTT.

This clone was counted a few times. J is TRBJ1-5 and V is TRBV7-6; D not resolved. The germline CDR1 and CDR2 sequences are SGHVS and FNYEAQ. This CDR3 has 12 residues. Trimming removed 3 bases at V and 6 bases at J, with 6 bases between. CDR3 coding DNA: TGTGCCAGCAGCTTCCCGGGTCAGCCCCAGCATTTT. Translated, it gives CASSFPGQPQHF.

The chain recombines TRBV2 with TRBJ2-5; TRBD2 agrees at 12 bases. The CDR3 is 16 amino acids. Germline CDR1 and CDR2: SNHLY and FYNNEI. The trim removed 3 bases at V and 5 bases at J, leaving 7 bases unmatched. This chain's CDR3 is CASSDPPSGGDETQYF. CDR3 nucleotides: TGTGCCAGCAGTGACCCCCCTAGCGGGGGGGATGAGACCCAGTACTTC.

The J gene is TRBJ2-3, the V gene TRBV30; 12 bases agree with TRBD1. CDR3 size: 15 residues. Germline loops: CDR1 GTSNPN, CDR2 SVGIG (reference sequence). V was clipped by 1 base and J by 4 bases; unmatched bases: 3. The CDR3 is CAWSDGTGGADTQYF. In DNA form, the CDR3 reads TGTGCCTGGAGTGATGGGACAGGGGGCGCAGATACGCAGTATTTT. The full variable domain, rest sourced from reference TRBV30 and TRBJ2-3, is SQTIHQWPATLVQPVGSPLSLECTVEGTSNPNLYWYRQAAGRGLQLLFYSVGIGQISSEVPQNLSASRPQDRQFILSSKKLLLSDSGFYLCAWSDGTGGADTQYFGPGTRLTVL.

The table lists this clone with a few counts. The chain employs TRBV5-1 and TRBJ1-3; 7 positions match TRBD1. In germline, CDR1 is SGHRS, CDR2 YFSETQ. The CDR3 loop spans 15 amino acids. The ends lost 0 bases at V and 3 bases at J; junction bases unmatched: 3. The CDR3 loop is CASSLGQGGGNTIYF. CDR3 sequence (DNA): TGCGCCAGCAGCTTGGGACAGGGAGGTGGAAACACCATATATTTT.

J is TRBJ1-1 and V is TRBV5-8; D is unclear. The CDR3 extends over 15 amino acids. CDR1 is SGHTS, CDR2 YDEGEE, per germline. The V and J ends lost 0 bases and 4 bases respectively, with 13 bases between them. CDR3 sequence reads: CASSLGYSLSTEAFF. The CDR3 DNA reads as TGTGCCAGCAGCTTGGGATACAGTCTTAGCACTGAAGCTTTCTTT.

The genes are TRBV5-1 and TRBJ1-2; 7 positions agree with TRBD1. The V gene's germline CDR1 is SGHRS and CDR2 YFSETQ. The J segment lost 4 bases and the V segment lost 5 bases, leaving 14 bases of the junction unmatched. The CDR3 covers 16 residues. This CDR3 is CASSLLQGSLSYGYTF. The CDR3 region has the DNA TGCGCCAGCAGTCTGTTACAGGGGTCACTAAGCTATGGCTACACCTTC.

Note on this clone: Other DNA sequences of this sample code for an identical CDR3. The CDR3 protein is CASSLTGNQPQHF. In nucleotides, the CDR3 is TGTGCCAGCAGCCTTACAGGGAATCAGCCCCAGCATTTT. The rearrangement uses TRBV27 and TRBJ1-5; possibly TRBD1 for D (6 bases). Germline V gene sequence: CDR1 MNHEY, CDR2 SMNVEV (reference sequence). Trimming pared 6 bases from V and 4 bases from J, leaving 10 bases between. The CDR3 consists of 13 residues.

The V and J genes are TRBV10-3 and TRBJ1-2; D may be TRBD1 (5 bases). CDR3 size: 13 residues. Trimming took off 3 bases at V and 6 bases at J, with 11 bases between the two ends. CDR1 ENHRY and CDR2 SYGVKD come from the germline V gene. The CDR3 coding sequence is TGTGCCATCAGTGATGTGGCAGGGAATGGCTACACCTTC. It specifies CAISDVAGNGYTF.

The chain is built from TRBV5-8 and TRBJ1-2, with 10 nucleotides matching TRBD1. This CDR3 has 18 amino acids. Trimming at V came to 3 bases and at J to 1 base, leaving 12 bases not matched to a gene. The germline gives CDR1 SGHTS, CDR2 YDEGEE. This chain's CDR3 is CASSSAVTWDRGNYGYTF. The DNA of the CDR3 is TGTGCCAGCAGCTCCGCGGTAACCTGGGACAGGGGTAACTATGGCTACACCTTC. The whole variable domain, remainder taken from reference TRBV5-8 and TRBJ1-2, is EAGVTQSPTHLIKTRGQQATLRCSPISGHTSVYWYQQALGLGLQFLLWYDEGEERNRGNFPPRFSGRQFPNYSSELNVNALELEDSALYLCASSSAVTWDRGNYGYTFGSGTRLTVV.

V gene TRBV30 combines with J gene TRBJ2-7; D gene ambiguous. CDR1 is GTSNPN, CDR2 SVGIG, per germline (reference sequence). Trimming cost V 3 bases and J 3 bases, with 6 bases left between them. The CDR3 spans 11 residues. CDR3 DNA: TGTGCCTGGAGCGTAAACTACGAGCAGTACTTC. Translating gives CAWSVNYEQYF.

CDR3 sequence (DNA): TGCGCCAGCAGCGATGACAGGGGAGTCAGTGAGCAGTTCTTC. Residues: CASSDDRGVSEQFF. The chain carries TRBV5-1 and TRBJ2-1; 8 bases match TRBD1. There are 14 residues in the CDR3. J lost 9 bases, V lost 4 bases, and 9 bases had no gene match. Per germline, CDR1 SGHRS and CDR2 YFSETQ.

The chain couples TRBV5-6 to TRBJ1-2; unclear D gene. The CDR3 spans 12 residues. V lost 6 bases, J lost 5 bases, and 11 bases lay in between. Germline CDR1 and CDR2: SGHDT and YYEEEE. CDR3 in DNA: TGTGCCAGCACCGGCGGTCCTTATGGCTACACCTTC. Translation gives CASTGGPYGYTF.

The chain employs TRBV18 and TRBJ2-5, with 7 bases identical to TRBD1. V gave up 4 bases and J gave up 5 bases; unmatched junction bases: 4. The CDR3 is made up of 13 amino acids. Germline CDR1 reads KGHSH; CDR2 reads LQKENI. CDR3 nucleotide sequence: TGTGCCAGCTCACTCACAGGGGAGGAGACCCAGTACTTC. It encodes CASSLTGEETQYF.